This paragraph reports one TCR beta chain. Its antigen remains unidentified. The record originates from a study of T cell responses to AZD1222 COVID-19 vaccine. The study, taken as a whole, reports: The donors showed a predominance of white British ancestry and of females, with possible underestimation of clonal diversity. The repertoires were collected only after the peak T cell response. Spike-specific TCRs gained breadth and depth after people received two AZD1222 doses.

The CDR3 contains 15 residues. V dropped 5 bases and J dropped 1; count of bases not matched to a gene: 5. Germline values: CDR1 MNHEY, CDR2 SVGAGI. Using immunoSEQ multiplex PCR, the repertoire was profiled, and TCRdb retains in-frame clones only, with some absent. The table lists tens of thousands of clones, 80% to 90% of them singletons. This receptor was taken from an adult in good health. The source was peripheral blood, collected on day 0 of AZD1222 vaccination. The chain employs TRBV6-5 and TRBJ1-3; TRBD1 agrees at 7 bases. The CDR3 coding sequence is TGTGCCAGCAGTCAGGACAGGTCATCTGGAAACACCATATATTTT. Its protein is CASSQDRSSGNTIYF.